Listed below are T cell receptor beta chains from one sample, sequenced in a study of CD8 T cells in ankylosing spondylitis. TCRdb independently ran MiXCR on the 5' RACE reads; one entry per CDR3 protein. The sample yields around 450,000 distinct CDR3 sequences, roughly a quarter seen once. Input material: blood, either unsorted or a sorted T cell fraction (not recorded which). These receptors all stem from a male donor with ankylosing spondylitis. Each CDR3 is given with its conserved first and last residue. D genes are given only for firm matches. The size field is filled for only some rows; it gives once, few, many or a size class.

J gene	clone size	V gene	D gene	CDR3 DNA	CDR3 protein
TRBJ2-1	few	TRBV5-1	TRBD1	TGCGCCAGCAGCCTCCGGGACAGGGGTTGGAATGAGCAGTTCTTC	CASSLRDRGWNEQFF
TRBJ2-3	.	TRBV14	TRBD2	TGTGCCAGCAGCCAAGCTTTTGCGGGAGGTACGCAGTATTTT	CASSQAFAGGTQYF
TRBJ2-1	.	TRBV5-1	.	TGCGCCAGCAGCTCTGGTTCTCGACGGGCGGGACAGCCCTACAATGAGCAGTTCTTC	CASSSGSRRAGQPYNEQFF
TRBJ2-1	.	TRBV5-5	.	TGTGCCAGCACCCCGGACGGGATGAACTACAATGAGCAGTTCTTC	CASTPDGMNYNEQFF
TRBJ2-6	.	TRBV9	TRBD1	TGTGCCAGCAGCGTCAGGGGGTCTGGGGCCAACGTCCTGACTTTC	CASSVRGSGANVLTF
TRBJ2-2	.	TRBV29-1	.	TGCAGCGTTTCCCGGACGGGAAGCACCGGGGAGCTGTTTTTT	CSVSRTGSTGELFF
TRBJ1-4	few	TRBV4-1	TRBD1	TGCGCCAGCAGCCAAGGGAGGACAGGGGGTGAAAAACTGTTTTTT	CASSQGRTGGEKLFF
TRBJ1-1	.	TRBV19	.	TGTGCCAGTAGTAGGGGACGGAGGGACACTGAAGCTTTCTTT	CASSRGRRDTEAFF
TRBJ1-2	few	TRBV5-1	.	TGCGCCAGCAGCTTGGCCGGAACAGGCGGCTACACCTTC	CASSLAGTGGYTF
TRBJ1-1	few	TRBV24-1	.	TGTGCCACCAGTGCTCTGGGGGAAGCTTTCTTT	CATSALGEAFF
TRBJ1-5	few	TRBV12-3/TRBV12-4	.	TGTGCCAGCAGTTTAAAGGATCTCCAGCCCCAGCATTTT	CASSLKDLQPQHF
TRBJ2-5	.	TRBV20-1	.	TGCAGTGCTAGCCGGACTAACGGAGAGACCCAGTACTTC	CSASRTNGETQYF
TRBJ1-5	many	TRBV27	.	TGTGCCAGCAGCTTTAGGTCGAATCAGCCCCAGCATTTT	CASSFRSNQPQHF
TRBJ1-2	few	TRBV12-3/TRBV12-4	.	TGTGCCAGCAGTTTAAATGGGAATGGCTACACCTTC	CASSLNGNGYTF
TRBJ1-2	.	TRBV20-1	.	TGCAGTGCTAGAGAACACGACGTTAACTATGGCTACACCTTC	CSAREHDVNYGYTF
TRBJ1-1	.	TRBV28	TRBD1	TGTGCCAGCAGTTTCAGGGGGCGGCTGAACACTGAAGCTTTCTTT	CASSFRGRLNTEAFF
TRBJ2-1	.	TRBV7-2	.	TGTGCCAGCAGTATGCAAGCGGGACATACCTACAATGAGCAGTTCTTC	CASSMQAGHTYNEQFF
TRBJ2-2	many	TRBV11-2	TRBD2	TGTGCCAGCACGGGGACTAGCGGGAGGTTCAACACCGGGGAGCTGTTTTTT	CASTGTSGRFNTGELFF
TRBJ2-2	.	TRBV24-1	.	TGTGCCACCAGTGACCCCCGGACCGATACCGGGGAGCTGTTTTTT	CATSDPRTDTGELFF
TRBJ2-5	few	TRBV12-3/TRBV12-4	.	TGTGCCAGTAGGTCACGGCAGCACTACCAAGAGACCCAGTACTTC	CASRSRQHYQETQYF
TRBJ2-1	few	TRBV11-2	TRBD2	TGTGCCAGCAGCTTTAGTAGTCTAGCGGGACTGGGGGAGCAGTTCTTC	CASSFSSLAGLGEQFF
TRBJ2-7	.	TRBV3-1	.	TGTGCCAGCAGTAGGGGGGACAGTCGCGCTGAGCAGTACTTC	CASSRGDSRAEQYF
TRBJ2-1	few	TRBV11-3	TRBD1	TGTGCCAGCAGGGTCGCCGGGACAGACAATGAGCAGTTCTTC	CASRVAGTDNEQFF
TRBJ2-1	.	TRBV10-1	TRBD2	TGCGCCAGCAGCCTGATAGCGGGAGAGAAATTCACTGAGCAGTTCTTC	CASSLIAGEKFTEQFF
TRBJ2-5	few	TRBV15	.	TGTGCCACCAGCGGGGGACCACGAGAGACCCAGTACTTC	CATSGGPRETQYF
TRBJ2-5	.	TRBV24-1	TRBD1	TGTGCCACCAGTGGACACCGGGACAGGCCCGACGGGGAGACCCAGTACTTC	CATSGHRDRPDGETQYF
TRBJ2-1	.	TRBV4-1	.	TGCGCCAGCAGCCAAGGAGGGACCACCAACAATGAGCAGTTCTTC	CASSQGGTTNNEQFF
TRBJ2-1	.	TRBV9	.	TGTGCCAGCAGCGTAGGAGGGAGAGGGGCCTACAATGAGCAGTTCTTC	CASSVGGRGAYNEQFF
TRBJ2-5	.	TRBV20-1	TRBD2	TGCAGTGCCCCCCGGGACGGGGGGAAGACCCAGTACTTC	CSAPRDGGKTQYF
TRBJ2-5	.	TRBV24-1	.	TGTGCCACCAGTCTTTCGGTCCTGGGAGAGACCCAGTACTTC	CATSLSVLGETQYF
TRBJ1-5	.	TRBV6-1	TRBD1	TGTGCCAGCAGCCCGACAGGGGATAATCAGCCCCAGCATTTT	CASSPTGDNQPQHF
TRBJ2-5	.	TRBV7-2	.	TGTGCCAGCAGTACGACTACCTGGGGGACCCAGTACTTC	CASSTTTWGTQYF
TRBJ1-1	few	TRBV5-1	TRBD1	TGCGCCAGCAGCCTAACTCAGGGGGGCACTGAAGCTTTCTTT	CASSLTQGGTEAFF
TRBJ2-5	few	TRBV11-1	.	TGTGCCAGCAGCTCCCAACTGGGGGAGACCCAGTACTTC	CASSSQLGETQYF
TRBJ2-1	few	TRBV20-1	.	TGCAGTGCTAGAGGAGGGAGAGATGAGCAGTTCTTC	CSARGGRDEQFF
TRBJ1-3	.	TRBV25-1	.	TGTGCCAGCAGTGAAGGGGGCAACTCTGGAAACACCATATATTTT	CASSEGGNSGNTIYF
TRBJ1-1	.	TRBV27	.	TGTGCCAGCAGGCCCCTAGGGGCGAACACTGAAGCTTTCTTT	CASRPLGANTEAFF
TRBJ2-5	once	TRBV2	TRBD2	TGTGCCAGCATCCCGGGACTAGCGGGAGTAGAGACCCAGTACTTC	CASIPGLAGVETQYF
TRBJ2-5	.	TRBV20-1	TRBD1	TGCAGTGCCCTAACAGGGGGCGAGACCCAGTACTTC	CSALTGGETQYF
TRBJ2-2	.	TRBV29-1	.	TGCAGCGTTGAACCGACTAACTCCAACTCCGGGGAGCTGTTTTTT	CSVEPTNSNSGELFF
TRBJ2-1	few	TRBV7-9	.	TGTGCCAGCAGCGATACGTCGGGGTGGCACAATGAGCAGTTCTTC	CASSDTSGWHNEQFF
TRBJ1-2	few	TRBV29-1	TRBD1	TGCAGCGTTCGAGACAGGGAGGCTGGCTACACCTTC	CSVRDREAGYTF
TRBJ2-1	.	TRBV14	TRBD2	TGTGCCAGCAGCCAACTAGCGGGAGAGGTCGATGAGCAGTTCTTC	CASSQLAGEVDEQFF
TRBJ2-3	once	TRBV20-1	TRBD1	TGCAGTGCCTCGGGACAGGGGAGGGCAGATACGCAGTATTTT	CSASGQGRADTQYF
TRBJ1-2	many	TRBV12-3/TRBV12-4	.	TGTGCCAGCAGTCCTCGAGGGGAACCCAGCTACACCTTC	CASSPRGEPSYTF